A single sample is the source of the 20 T cell receptor beta chains below, sequenced in a study of cytomegalovirus exposure and HLA in healthy donors. Primers for the PCR totalled 60 Vbeta and 13 Jbeta. Sequenced by immunoSEQ multiplex PCR; TCRdb stores in-frame clones only, minus some. Here the sample spans roughly 120,000 clones, about 76% being singletons. Sequencing input: PBMCs. These receptors came from a woman younger than 45 in good health and CMV-seronegative.

This clone was seen once. The chain carries TRBV5-1 and TRBJ2-3; D is unclear. The germline CDR1 and CDR2 sequences are SGHRS and YFSETQ. Trimming cost V 0 bases and J 2 bases, with 10 bases left between them. CDR3 length: 15 amino acids. In DNA, the CDR3 is TGCGCCAGCAGCTTGGGTGGAGCCATCACAGATACGCAGTATTTT. It is translated as CASSLGGAITDTQYF.

The chain combines TRBV27 with TRBJ2-1, with 11 bases lining up with TRBD2. The V segment lost 3 bases and the J segment 10 bases; nucleotides outside the gene matches: 23. CDR3 length: 20 amino acids. Germline V gives CDR1 MNHEY, CDR2 SMNVEV (reference sequence). CDR3 nucleotides: TGTGCCAGCAGTTTCCGTGGGACGTCTACCGGGACTAGCGGCCCTGGGGAGCAGTTCTTC. It encodes CASSFRGTSTGTSGPGEQFF.

The genes are TRBV2 and TRBJ2-7, with D possibly TRBD2 on 5 matching bases. The CDR3 runs 12 residues. Germline CDR1 and CDR2: SNHLY and FYNNEI. V was trimmed by 7 bases and J by 6 bases, leaving 13 bases between them. The CDR3 spells CASKGSVVEQYF. The DNA for the CDR3 is TGTGCCAGCAAGGGTAGCGTGGTCGAGCAGTACTTC.

The chain links TRBV2 to TRBJ1-1; perhaps TRBD1 as D (5 bases). This CDR3 is 13 amino acids long. The V gene's germline CDR1 is SNHLY and CDR2 FYNNEI. V lost 6 bases and J 2 bases, leaving 10 bases between the germline ends. The CDR3 nucleotides read TGTGCCAGCAGAGGCAGGGATAACACTGAAGCTTTCTTT. This codes for CASRGRDNTEAFF.

The V call is TRBV27, the J call TRBJ2-7; D unclear. CDR3 size: 14 residues. The germline V and J ends were trimmed by 5 bases and 3 bases, with 14 bases remaining between them. The germline V gene encodes CDR1 MNHEY and CDR2 SMNVEV (reference sequence). The CDR3 DNA is TGTGCCAGCAGTCGTGCTGCTGCAGTCTACGAGCAGTACTTC. As protein: CASSRAAAVYEQYF.

The chain recombines TRBV27 with TRBJ2-6, with D maybe TRBD2 (5 bases). The CDR3 sequence is 15 residues long. Between the trimmed V and J ends, which lost 4 bases and 2 bases, there was a span of 9 bases. Germline V lookup: CDR1 MNHEY, CDR2 SMNVEV (reference sequence). Here the CDR3 reads CASSYTTTGANVLTF. DNA for the CDR3: TGTGCCAGCAGTTATACGACTACTGGGGCCAACGTCCTGACTTTC.

The gene calls are TRBV5-1 and TRBJ2-5; 7 bases agree with TRBD1. With V trimmed by 3 bases and J by 4 bases, 6 bases remained unmatched. Looked up from germline, CDR1 is SGHRS and CDR2 is YFSETQ. The CDR3 loop spans 14 amino acids. The CDR3 sequence: CASSSSDRTETQYF. For the CDR3, the DNA is TGCGCCAGCAGCTCGTCGGACAGGACAGAGACCCAGTACTTC.

The genes are TRBV28 and TRBJ2-3, with TRBD1 matching over 9 bases. The CDR3 extends over 15 amino acids. The ends lost 4 bases at V and 1 base at J; junction bases unmatched: 3. Germline loops: CDR1 MDHEN, CDR2 SYDVKM. This chain's CDR3 is CASSSGDRGTDTQYF. The CDR3 DNA sequence: TGTGCCAGCAGTTCTGGGGACAGGGGCACAGATACGCAGTATTTT.

The gene calls are TRBV27 and TRBJ2-3; TRBD1 might be the D (5 bases). In germline, CDR1 is MNHEY, CDR2 SMNVEV (reference sequence). Trimming stripped 2 bases from V and 0 bases from J, with 12 bases between. CDR3 length equals 16 residues. The CDR3 protein is CASSLGAQTSTDTQYF. DNA for the CDR3: TGTGCCAGCAGTTTAGGGGCGCAAACTAGCACAGATACGCAGTATTTT.

V is TRBV18 and J is TRBJ2-1; no clear D. The CDR3 spans 15 residues. V was cut by 0 bases and J by 9 bases, with 15 bases left in between. Germline-derived CDR1 and CDR2 are KGHSH and LQKENI. The CDR3 loop reads CASSPPSRSPTEQFF. For the CDR3, the DNA is TGTGCCAGCTCACCACCTTCTAGGTCCCCCACTGAGCAGTTCTTC. Full variable domain (outside the CDR3, taken from reference TRBV18 and TRBJ2-1): NAGVMQNPRHLVRRRGQEARLRCSPMKGHSHVYWYRQLPEEGLKFMVYLQKENIIDESGMPKERFSAEFPKEGPSILRIQQVVRGDSAAYFCASSPPSRSPTEQFFGPGTRLTVL.

The gene calls are TRBV28 and TRBJ2-2, with 8 bases fitting TRBD2. The CDR3 has 16 residues. Per germline, CDR1 MDHEN and CDR2 SYDVKM. Germline trimming cut 1 base from V and 3 bases from J; bases unmatched to any gene: 4. For the CDR3, the DNA is TGTGCCAGCAGTTTATTCGGGGGGGCGGACACCGGGGAGCTGTTTTTT. Its protein product is CASSLFGGADTGELFF.

The J gene is TRBJ1-5, the V gene TRBV7-2, with 9 bases fitting TRBD1. Per germline, CDR1 SGHTA and CDR2 FQGNSA. The CDR3 length is 15 residues. V was clipped by 5 bases and J by 5 bases; unmatched bases: 7. The CDR3 DNA follows: TGTGCCAGCAGCCCAGGACAGGGGAAAGATCAGCCCCAGCATTTT. This translates into CASSPGQGKDQPQHF.

This chain joins TRBV2 and TRBJ1-5, with 7 bases identical to TRBD1. The J segment lost 2 bases and the V segment lost 5 bases, leaving 6 bases of the junction unmatched. There are 15 residues in the CDR3. Germline values: CDR1 SNHLY, CDR2 FYNNEI. The CDR3 region is CASSQDTGGNQPQHF. The CDR3, as DNA: TGTGCCAGCAGTCAGGATACAGGGGGCAATCAGCCCCAGCATTTT. The whole variable domain, filled in from reference TRBV2 and TRBJ1-5, reads EPEVTQTPSHQVTQMGQEVILRCVPISNHLYFYWYRQILGQKVEFLVSFYNNEISEKSEIFDDQFSVERPDGSNFTLKIRSTKLEDSAMYFCASSQDTGGNQPQHFGDGTRLSIL.

The sample holds one count of this clone. The gene calls are TRBV5-1 and TRBJ2-5, with D uncertain. The germline V gene has CDR1 SGHRS and CDR2 YFSETQ. The CDR3 covers 14 residues. V lost 2 bases and J 5 bases, leaving 13 bases between the germline ends. The CDR3 DNA is TGCGCCAGCAGCTTAAGATCCAACGGGGAGACCCAGTACTTC. It translates to CASSLRSNGETQYF.

The genes are TRBV18 and TRBJ2-2, with 7 bases matching TRBD1. Looked up from germline, CDR1 is KGHSH and CDR2 is LQKENI. The CDR3 spans 16 residues. V trimming: 6 bases; J trimming: 4 bases; junction bases outside the gene matches: 11. The CDR3 spells CASSPSTGPPTGELFF. CDR3 DNA sequence: TGTGCCAGCTCTCCTTCGACAGGGCCCCCCACCGGGGAGCTGTTTTTT. Together with reference TRBV18 and TRBJ2-2, the CDR3 gives the full variable domain: NAGVMQNPRHLVRRRGQEARLRCSPMKGHSHVYWYRQLPEEGLKFMVYLQKENIIDESGMPKERFSAEFPKEGPSILRIQQVVRGDSAAYFCASSPSTGPPTGELFFGEGSRLTVL.

This rearrangement joins TRBV6-1 to TRBJ2-7; 10 bases match TRBD2. This CDR3 region has 15 residues. The ends lost 2 bases at V and 5 bases at J; junction bases unmatched: 6. Germline-derived CDR1 and CDR2 are MNHNS and SASEGT. In DNA form, the CDR3 reads TGTGCCAGCAGTGAAAGGCCTAGCGGGAGCCACGAGCAGTACTTC. This translates into CASSERPSGSHEQYF.

The chain recombines TRBV7-9 with TRBJ2-6, with TRBD2 as a possible D gene (5 bases). Per the germline V gene, CDR1 is SEHNR and CDR2 is FQNEAQ (reference sequence). Trimming removed 7 bases at V and 0 bases at J, with 13 bases between. The CDR3 contains 16 residues. The DNA for the CDR3 is TGTGCCAGCATCCCGCCGGGGATCTCTGGGGCCAACGTCCTGACTTTC. Its translation: CASIPPGISGANVLTF.

The chain has TRBV14 and TRBJ2-7; 8 bases are shared with TRBD2. The CDR3 is made up of 15 amino acids. Per germline, CDR1 SGHDN and CDR2 FVKESK. Trimming cost V 4 bases and J 4 bases; bases outside gene matches: 9. The CDR3: CASSPFREGQYEQYF. The CDR3 DNA follows: TGTGCCAGCAGCCCTTTCCGGGAGGGGCAGTACGAGCAGTACTTC.

This clone was counted between two and nine times. The identical CDR3 is also encoded by other nucleotide sequences in the sample. The rearrangement links TRBV19 to TRBJ1-5; D remains unclear. Trimming pared 3 bases from V and 0 bases from J, leaving 6 bases between. CDR3 length: 14 amino acids. The V gene's germline CDR1 is LNHDA and CDR2 SQIVND (reference sequence). The CDR3 is CASSIPSSNQPQHF. In DNA, the CDR3 is TGTGCCAGTAGTATCCCCTCTAGCAATCAGCCCCAGCATTTT.

The J gene is TRBJ2-5, the V gene TRBV29-1, with 8 bases that match TRBD1. V lost 4 bases, J lost 4 bases, and 11 bases stayed unmatched. Germline CDR1 SQVTM, CDR2 ANQGSEA. This CDR3 region has 15 residues. The CDR3: CSVGILGQGGETQYF. DNA for the CDR3: TGCAGCGTTGGGATTTTAGGACAGGGCGGAGAGACCCAGTACTTC.